This T cell receptor beta chain originates from a study of graft-versus-host responses after intestinal transplantation. Study background: Once they had received anti-thymocyte globulin induction, all recipients took tacrolimus and steroids for about three years. General observations from the study: Recipient-marrow GvH clones were detected, some having first appeared in ileum or blood.

Profiled with immunoSEQ multiplex PCR; TCRdb holds only in-frame clones, not every one. The profile shows about 64,000 clones, over 85% of them singletons. Turning to this clone: What it binds is unknown.

The CDR3 is 14 residues long. From germline, CDR1 is PRHDT and CDR2 FYEKMQ (reference sequence). The ends were cut back, 1 base at V and 4 bases at J, with 10 bases in the middle. This chain connects TRBV13 to TRBJ1-2; tentative D call: TRBD1 (5 bases). The sequence came from a human patient who received an intestinal transplant, so some T cells may come from the graft donor. The sample consisted of bone marrow, taken nearly 750 days after intestinal transplantation. The CDR3 DNA is TGTGCCAGCAGCTTAGATGGGACGCTCTATGGCTACACCTTC. This translates into CASSLDGTLYGYTF.